This TCR beta chain is drawn from a study of cytomegalovirus exposure and HLA in healthy donors. As for the study in general: As an earlier analysis found, roughly 170 million T cells yielded about 100 million unique TCR beta sequences.

This clone was detected only a few times. The study ran its PCR with 60 Vbeta and 13 Jbeta primers. Assay: immunoSEQ multiplex PCR; the TCRdb copy retains only in-frame clones and omits some. The sample gives 150,000 to 200,000 clones, 85% of which show up once; 1% is in the top ten. Trimming took 0 bases from V and 8 from J; bases not matched to a gene: 3. The CDR3 spans 13 residues. The germline CDR1 and CDR2 sequences are MGHRA and YSYEKL. Sequencing used PBMCs. The rearrangement links TRBV4-1 to TRBJ1-2, with 7 positions matching TRBD1. The sequence came from a boy aged 2 to 10 in good health and CMV-seronegative. In nucleotides, the CDR3 is TGCGCCAGCAGCCAAGAGACAGGGCTCGGCTACACCTTC. It encodes CASSQETGLGYTF.